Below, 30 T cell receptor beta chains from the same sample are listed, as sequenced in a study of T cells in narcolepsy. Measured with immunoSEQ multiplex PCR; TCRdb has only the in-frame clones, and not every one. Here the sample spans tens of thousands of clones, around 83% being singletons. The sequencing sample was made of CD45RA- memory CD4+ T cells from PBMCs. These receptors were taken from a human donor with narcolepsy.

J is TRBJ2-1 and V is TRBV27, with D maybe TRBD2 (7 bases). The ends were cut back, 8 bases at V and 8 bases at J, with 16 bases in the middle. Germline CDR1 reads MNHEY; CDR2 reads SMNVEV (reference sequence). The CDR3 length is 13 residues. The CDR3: CASGRGAQDEQFF. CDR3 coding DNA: TGTGCCAGCGGCCGGGGGGCGCAGGATGAGCAGTTCTTC.

This CDR3 reads CATSRARGDYGYTF. In DNA form, the CDR3 reads TGTGCCACCAGCAGAGCCAGGGGTGACTATGGCTACACCTTC. This chain links TRBV15 with TRBJ1-2, with D tentatively TRBD1 (6 bases). Deletions cut 1 base from V and 3 bases from J, with 9 bases between. Germline CDR1 is LNHNV and CDR2 is YYDKDF (reference sequence). The CDR3 is 14 residues long.

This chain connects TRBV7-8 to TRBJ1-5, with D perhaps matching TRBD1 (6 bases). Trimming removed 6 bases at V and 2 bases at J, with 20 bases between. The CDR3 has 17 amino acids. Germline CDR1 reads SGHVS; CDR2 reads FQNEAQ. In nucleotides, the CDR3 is TGTGCCAGCAGTTTTACACAGGGAAGTCAGGGCAATCAGCCCCAGCATTTT. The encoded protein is CASSFTQGSQGNQPQHF.

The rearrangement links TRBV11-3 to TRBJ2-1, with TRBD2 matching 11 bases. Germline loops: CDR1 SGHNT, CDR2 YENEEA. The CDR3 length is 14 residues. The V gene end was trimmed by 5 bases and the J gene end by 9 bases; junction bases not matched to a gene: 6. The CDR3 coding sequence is TGTGCCAGCAGCCCGGGGACTAGCGGTGGTGAGCAGTTCTTC. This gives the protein CASSPGTSGGEQFF.

CDR3 coding DNA: TGTGCCAGCAGTGTGAGTGAGCGTAATGAGCAGTTCTTC. This gives the protein CASSVSERNEQFF. The chain has TRBV28 and TRBJ2-1; the D is unclear. The CDR3 loop spans 13 amino acids. Germline CDR1 MDHEN, CDR2 SYDVKM. V lost 5 bases, J lost 7 bases, and 12 bases lay in between.

Here the CDR3 reads CASSLGGRVNNTEAFF. The DNA for the CDR3 is TGTGCCAGCAGCTTAGGGGGGAGGGTAAACAACACTGAAGCTTTCTTT. The chain uses TRBV11-1 and TRBJ1-1; tentatively, D is TRBD1 (5 bases). V was cut by 1 base and J by 2 bases, with 14 bases left in between. The CDR3 is 16 amino acids. Per the germline V gene, CDR1 is SGHAT and CDR2 is FQDESV (reference sequence).

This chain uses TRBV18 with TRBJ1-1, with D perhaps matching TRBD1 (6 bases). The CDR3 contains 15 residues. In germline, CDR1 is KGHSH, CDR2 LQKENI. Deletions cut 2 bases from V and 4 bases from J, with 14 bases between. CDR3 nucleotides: TGTGCCAGCTCACCAACTAAGCAGGGGAGCACTGAAGCTTTCTTT. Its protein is CASSPTKQGSTEAFF.

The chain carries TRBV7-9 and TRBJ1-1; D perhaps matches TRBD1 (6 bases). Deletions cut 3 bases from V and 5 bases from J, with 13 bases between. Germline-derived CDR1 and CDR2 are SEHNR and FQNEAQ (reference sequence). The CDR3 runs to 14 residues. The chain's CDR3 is CASSLRGMGTEAFF. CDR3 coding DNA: TGTGCCAGCAGCTTGAGGGGGATGGGGACTGAAGCTTTCTTT.

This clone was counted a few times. The CDR3 reads CSVAPGGEQYF. The CDR3 DNA is TGCAGCGTTGCCCCAGGGGGCGAGCAGTACTTC. The chain combines TRBV29-1 with TRBJ2-7; TRBD1 aligns across 7 bases. In germline, CDR1 is SQVTM, CDR2 ANQGSEA. Trimming removed 4 bases from V and 6 bases from J; junction bases left unmatched: 3. This CDR3 is 11 amino acids long.

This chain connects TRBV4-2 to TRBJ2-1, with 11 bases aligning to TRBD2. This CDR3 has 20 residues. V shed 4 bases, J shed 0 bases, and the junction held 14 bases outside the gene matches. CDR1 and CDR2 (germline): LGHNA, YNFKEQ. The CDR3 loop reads CASSLNPASGRHSSYNEQFF. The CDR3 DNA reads TGTGCCAGCAGCCTTAACCCGGCTAGCGGGAGGCACAGCTCCTACAATGAGCAGTTCTTC.

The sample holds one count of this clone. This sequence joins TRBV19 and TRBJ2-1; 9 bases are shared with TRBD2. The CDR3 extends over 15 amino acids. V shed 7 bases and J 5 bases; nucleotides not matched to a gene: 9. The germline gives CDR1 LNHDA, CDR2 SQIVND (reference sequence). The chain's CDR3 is CASTTRGTSNNEQFF. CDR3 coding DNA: TGTGCCAGTACCACGAGAGGGACTAGCAACAATGAGCAGTTCTTC. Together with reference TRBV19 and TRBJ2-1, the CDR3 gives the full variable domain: DGGITQSPKYLFRKEGQNVTLSCEQNLNHDAMYWYRQDPGQGLRLIYYSQIVNDFQKGDIAEGYSVSREKKESFPLTVTSAQKNPTAFYLCASTTRGTSNNEQFFGPGTRLTVL.

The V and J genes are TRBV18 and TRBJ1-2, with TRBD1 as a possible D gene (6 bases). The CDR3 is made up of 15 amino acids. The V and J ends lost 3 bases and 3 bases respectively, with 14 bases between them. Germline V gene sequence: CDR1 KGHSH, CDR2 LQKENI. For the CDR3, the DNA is TGTGCCAGCTCACCCCCCAGGGACACTTACTATGGCTACACCTTC. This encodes CASSPPRDTYYGYTF.

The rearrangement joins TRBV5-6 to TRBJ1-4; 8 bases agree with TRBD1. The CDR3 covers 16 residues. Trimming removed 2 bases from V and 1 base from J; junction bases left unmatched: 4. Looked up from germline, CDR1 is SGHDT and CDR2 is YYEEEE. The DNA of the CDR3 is TGTGCCAGCAGCTTCCCAGGGGGCATAACTAATGAAAAACTGTTTTTT. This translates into CASSFPGGITNEKLFF.

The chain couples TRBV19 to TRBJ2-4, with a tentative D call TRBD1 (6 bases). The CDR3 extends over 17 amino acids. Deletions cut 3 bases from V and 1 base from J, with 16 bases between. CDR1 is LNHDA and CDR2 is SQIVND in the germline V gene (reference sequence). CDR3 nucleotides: TGTGCCAGTAGTATGACAGGAATGGCGGTGGCCAAAAACATTCAGTACTTC. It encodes CASSMTGMAVAKNIQYF. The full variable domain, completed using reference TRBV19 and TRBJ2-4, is DGGITQSPKYLFRKEGQNVTLSCEQNLNHDAMYWYRQDPGQGLRLIYYSQIVNDFQKGDIAEGYSVSREKKESFPLTVTSAQKNPTAFYLCASSMTGMAVAKNIQYFGAGTRLSVL.

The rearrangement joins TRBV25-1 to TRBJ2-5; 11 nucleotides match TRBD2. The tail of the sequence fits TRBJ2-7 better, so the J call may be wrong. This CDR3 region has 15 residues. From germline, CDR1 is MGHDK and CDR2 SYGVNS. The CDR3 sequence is CASRPRLAGGHEQYF. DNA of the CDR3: TGTGCCAGCAGACCACGGCTAGCGGGAGGCCACGAGCAGTACTTC.

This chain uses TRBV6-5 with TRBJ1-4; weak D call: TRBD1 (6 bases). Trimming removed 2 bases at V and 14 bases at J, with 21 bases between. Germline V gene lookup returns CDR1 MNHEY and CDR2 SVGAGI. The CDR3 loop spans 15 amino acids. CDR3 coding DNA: TGTGCCAGCAGTTACCTAGGACAGATTGAGTTTGGCCTGTTTTTT. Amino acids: CASSYLGQIEFGLFF.

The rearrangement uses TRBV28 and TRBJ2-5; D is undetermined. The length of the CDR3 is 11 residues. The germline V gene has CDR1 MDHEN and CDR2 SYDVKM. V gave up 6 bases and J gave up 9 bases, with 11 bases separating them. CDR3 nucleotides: TGTGCCAGCAGCCCCTCCCGGGCCCAGTACTTC. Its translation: CASSPSRAQYF.

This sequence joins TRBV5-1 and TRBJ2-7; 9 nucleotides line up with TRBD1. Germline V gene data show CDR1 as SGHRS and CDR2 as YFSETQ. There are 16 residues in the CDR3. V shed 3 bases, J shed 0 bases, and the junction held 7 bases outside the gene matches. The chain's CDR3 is CASSSGTGQFSYEQYF. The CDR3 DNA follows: TGCGCCAGCAGCTCCGGGACAGGGCAGTTCTCCTACGAGCAGTACTTC. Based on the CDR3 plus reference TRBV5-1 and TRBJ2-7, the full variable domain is KAGVTQTPRYLIKTRGQQVTLSCSPISGHRSVSWYQQTPGQGLQFLFEYFSETQRNKGNFPGRFSGRQFSNSRSEMNVSTLELGDSALYLCASSSGTGQFSYEQYFGPGTRLTVT.

The chain's CDR3 is CASSLAGGTGGRVRYGYTF. Written as DNA, the CDR3 is TGTGCCAGCAGCTTAGCAGGTGGGACAGGGGGCCGAGTTCGGTATGGCTACACCTTC. V usage is TRBV7-2 and J usage is TRBJ1-2; TRBD1 aligns across 12 bases. Germline trimming cut 0 bases from V and 5 bases from J; bases unmatched to any gene: 13. The CDR3 contains 19 residues. Germline V gives CDR1 SGHTA, CDR2 FQGNSA.

As DNA, the CDR3 is TGTGCCTGGAGTGTACAGTGGACCGGGGAGCTGTTTTTT. It codes for CAWSVQWTGELFF. The rearrangement links TRBV30 to TRBJ2-2; D remains ambiguous. V lost 0 bases and J lost 5, with 7 bases in between. The CDR3 totals 13 residues. The germline V gene has CDR1 GTSNPN and CDR2 SVGIG (reference sequence).

The CDR3, as DNA: TGTGCCAGCAGCTTTGAACAGCCCACCGGGGAGCTGTTTTTT. Translating gives CASSFEQPTGELFF. The chain couples TRBV7-2 to TRBJ2-2, with unresolved D. Germline CDR1 and CDR2: SGHTA and FQGNSA. The CDR3 sequence is 14 residues long. Trimming pared 3 bases from V and 4 bases from J, leaving 9 bases between.

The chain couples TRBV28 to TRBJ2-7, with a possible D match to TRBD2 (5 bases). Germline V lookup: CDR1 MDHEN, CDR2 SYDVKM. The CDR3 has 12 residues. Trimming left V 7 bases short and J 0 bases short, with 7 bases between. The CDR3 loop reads CASIGNSYEQYF. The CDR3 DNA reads TGTGCCAGCATCGGGAACTCCTACGAGCAGTACTTC. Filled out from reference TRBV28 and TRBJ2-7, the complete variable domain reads DVKVTQSSRYLVKRTGEKVFLECVQDMDHENMFWYRQDPGLGLRLIYFSYDVKMKEKGDIPEGYSVSREKKERFSLILESASTNQTSMYLCASIGNSYEQYFGPGTRLTVT.

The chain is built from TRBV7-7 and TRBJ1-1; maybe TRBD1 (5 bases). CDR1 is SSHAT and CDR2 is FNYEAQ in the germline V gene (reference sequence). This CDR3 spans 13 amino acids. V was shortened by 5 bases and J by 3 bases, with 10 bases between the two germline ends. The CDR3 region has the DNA TGTGCCAGCAGCCCGGGGGTCGACACTGAAGCTTTCTTT. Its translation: CASSPGVDTEAFF. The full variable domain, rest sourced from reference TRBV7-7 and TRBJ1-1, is GAGVSQSPRYKVTKRGQDVTLRCDPISSHATLYWYQQALGQGPEFLTYFNYEAQPDKSGLPSDRFSAERPEGSISTLTIQRTEQRDSAMYRCASSPGVDTEAFFGQGTRLTVV.

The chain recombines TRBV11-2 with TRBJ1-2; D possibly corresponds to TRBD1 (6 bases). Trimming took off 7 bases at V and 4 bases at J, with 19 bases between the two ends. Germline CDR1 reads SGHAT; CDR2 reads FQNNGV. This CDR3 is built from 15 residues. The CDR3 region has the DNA TGTGCCAGCAACCCAACGGGGGGCGGTGGCTATGGCTACACCTTC. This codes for CASNPTGGGGYGYTF.

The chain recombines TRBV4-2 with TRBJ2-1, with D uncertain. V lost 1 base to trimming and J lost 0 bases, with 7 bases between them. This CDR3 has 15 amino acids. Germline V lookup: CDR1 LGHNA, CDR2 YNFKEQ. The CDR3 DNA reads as TGTGCCAGCAGCCAAGGAGTTCTCTCCTACAATGAGCAGTTCTTC. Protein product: CASSQGVLSYNEQFF.

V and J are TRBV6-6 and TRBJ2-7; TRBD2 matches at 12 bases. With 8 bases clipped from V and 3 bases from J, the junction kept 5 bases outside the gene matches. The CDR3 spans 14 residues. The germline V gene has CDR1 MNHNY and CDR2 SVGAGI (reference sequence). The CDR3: CASGSSGRDYEQYF. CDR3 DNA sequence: TGTGCCAGCGGATCTAGCGGGAGGGACTACGAGCAGTACTTC.

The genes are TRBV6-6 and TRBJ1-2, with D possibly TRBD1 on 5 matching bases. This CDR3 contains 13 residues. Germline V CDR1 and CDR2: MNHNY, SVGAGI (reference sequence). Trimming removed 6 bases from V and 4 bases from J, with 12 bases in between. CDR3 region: CASSPAGVYGYTF. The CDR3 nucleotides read TGTGCCAGCAGCCCTGCGGGGGTCTATGGCTACACCTTC.

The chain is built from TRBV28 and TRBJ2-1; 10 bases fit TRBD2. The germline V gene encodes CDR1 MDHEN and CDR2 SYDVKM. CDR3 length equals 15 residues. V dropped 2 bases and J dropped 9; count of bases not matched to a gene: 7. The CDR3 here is CASSLSSSGRSEQFF. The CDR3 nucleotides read TGTGCCAGCAGTTTAAGTTCTAGCGGGAGAAGTGAGCAGTTCTTC.

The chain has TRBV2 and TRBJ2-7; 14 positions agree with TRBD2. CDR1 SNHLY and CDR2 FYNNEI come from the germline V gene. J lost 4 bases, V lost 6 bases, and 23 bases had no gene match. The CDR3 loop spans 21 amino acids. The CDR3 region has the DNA TGTGCCAGCAGCCGACTAGCGGGAGGGCGGAACTCTCGCGGTAAGAATTACGAGCAGTACTTC. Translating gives CASSRLAGGRNSRGKNYEQYF. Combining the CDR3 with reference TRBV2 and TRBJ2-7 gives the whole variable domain EPEVTQTPSHQVTQMGQEVILRCVPISNHLYFYWYRQILGQKVEFLVSFYNNEISEKSEIFDDQFSVERPDGSNFTLKIRSTKLEDSAMYFCASSRLAGGRNSRGKNYEQYFGPGTRLTVT.

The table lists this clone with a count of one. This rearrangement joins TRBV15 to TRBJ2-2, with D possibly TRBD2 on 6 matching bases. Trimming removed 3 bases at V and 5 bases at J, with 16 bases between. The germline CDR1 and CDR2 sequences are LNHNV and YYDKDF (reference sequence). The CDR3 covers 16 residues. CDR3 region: CATSRFIAGGTGELFF. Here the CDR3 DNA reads TGTGCCACCAGCAGGTTCATCGCTGGAGGGACCGGGGAGCTGTTTTTT.